Listed here is a single T cell receptor beta chain. As yet, its antigen is unknown. The CDR3 length is 13 residues. The ends were cut back, 2 bases at V and 5 bases at J, with 9 bases in the middle. The germline CDR1 and CDR2 sequences are LNHDA and SQIVND (reference sequence). The record originates from a study of cytomegalovirus exposure and HLA in healthy donors. General study findings and limits: For most TCR sequences rarity was the rule, although some public TCRs occurred in many donors. Cytomegalovirus association was listed for around 170 TCR beta chains.

PCR employed 60 Vbeta and 13 Jbeta primers. The protocol was immunoSEQ multiplex PCR, while the TCRdb copy is restricted to in-frame clones and leaves out a portion. The sample shows around 200,000 clones, 70% to 75% of them seen only once. The specimen was PBMCs. The TCR sequence derives from a woman aged 30 to 39 in good health and CMV-seropositive. This sequence joins TRBV19 and TRBJ2-5, with a possible D match to TRBD2 (5 bases). The CDR3 loop is CASSITGIETQYF. The CDR3 DNA reads TGTGCCAGTAGTATAACGGGGATCGAGACCCAGTACTTC.